This TCR beta chain was identified in a study of blood T cells in healthy people across ages. Overall study findings and caveats: In these data, TCR beta diversity tracked strongly with naive T cell percentage.

With regard to this clonotype: Its antigen is not known.

The authors ran a second PCR of about 6 to 11 cycles using a sample-barcoded 5' primer and a J-beta primer mix. TCRdb used MiXCR to reprocess the 5' RACE reads, holding one entry per CDR3 protein. The sample holds about 1.8 million distinct CDR3 sequences, just under 50% seen once. Researchers collected approximately 9.5 milliliters of peripheral blood from every single donor. PBMCs numbering at least 6 million were isolated per sample. Trimming removed 3 bases at V and 5 bases at J, with 12 bases between. The CDR3 loop spans 14 amino acids. Germline loops: CDR1 SGHAT, CDR2 FQNNGV. This rearrangement joins TRBV11-2 to TRBJ2-3; D might be TRBD2 (6 bases). This clonotype originated in a woman aged 40-49 years in good health. Sequenced: blood. CDR3 DNA: TGTGCCAGCAGCTTCGGGAGTAAGGGAGATACGCAGTATTTT. This codes for CASSFGSKGDTQYF.